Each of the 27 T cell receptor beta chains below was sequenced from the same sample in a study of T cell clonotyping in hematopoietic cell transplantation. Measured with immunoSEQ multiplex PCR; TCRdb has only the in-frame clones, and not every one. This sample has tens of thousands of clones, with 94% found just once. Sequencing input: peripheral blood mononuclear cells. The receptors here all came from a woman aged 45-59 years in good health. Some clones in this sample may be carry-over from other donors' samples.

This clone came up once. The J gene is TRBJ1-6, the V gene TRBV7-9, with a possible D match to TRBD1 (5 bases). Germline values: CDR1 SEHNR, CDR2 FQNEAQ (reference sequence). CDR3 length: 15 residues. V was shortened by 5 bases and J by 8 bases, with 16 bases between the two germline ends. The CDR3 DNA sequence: TGTGCCAGCAGCCCCGGGACCGCAATGGATTCACCCCTCCACTTT. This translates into CASSPGTAMDSPLHF.

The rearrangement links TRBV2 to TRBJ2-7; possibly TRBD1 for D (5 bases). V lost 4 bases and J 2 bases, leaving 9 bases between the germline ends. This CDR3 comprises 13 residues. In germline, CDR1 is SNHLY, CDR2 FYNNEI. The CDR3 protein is CASSVDRAYEQYF. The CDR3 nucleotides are TGTGCCAGCAGTGTTGACAGAGCCTACGAGCAGTACTTC. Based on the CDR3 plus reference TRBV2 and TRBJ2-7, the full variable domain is EPEVTQTPSHQVTQMGQEVILRCVPISNHLYFYWYRQILGQKVEFLVSFYNNEISEKSEIFDDQFSVERPDGSNFTLKIRSTKLEDSAMYFCASSVDRAYEQYFGPGTRLTVT.

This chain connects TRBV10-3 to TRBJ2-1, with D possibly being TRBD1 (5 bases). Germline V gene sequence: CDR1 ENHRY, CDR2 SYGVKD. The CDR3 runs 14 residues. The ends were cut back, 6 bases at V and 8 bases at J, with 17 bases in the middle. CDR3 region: CAISNRSLMDEQFF. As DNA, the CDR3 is TGTGCCATCAGCAACAGGAGCCTAATGGATGAGCAGTTCTTC.

CDR3 sequence (DNA): TGCAGCGTTGGGGAGTTCCCTGGGCCCCAGCATTTT. Translated: CSVGEFPGPQHF. J is TRBJ1-5 and V is TRBV29-1; the D is unclear. CDR1 is SQVTM and CDR2 is ANQGSEA in the germline V gene. This CDR3 region has 12 residues. The germline V and J ends were trimmed by 4 bases and 9 bases, with 13 bases remaining between them.

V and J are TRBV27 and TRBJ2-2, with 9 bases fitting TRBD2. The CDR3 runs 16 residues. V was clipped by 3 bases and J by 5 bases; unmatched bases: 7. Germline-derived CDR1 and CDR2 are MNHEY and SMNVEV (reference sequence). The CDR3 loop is CASSFPSGVETGELFF. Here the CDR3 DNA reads TGTGCCAGCAGTTTCCCTAGCGGGGTAGAAACCGGGGAGCTGTTTTTT.

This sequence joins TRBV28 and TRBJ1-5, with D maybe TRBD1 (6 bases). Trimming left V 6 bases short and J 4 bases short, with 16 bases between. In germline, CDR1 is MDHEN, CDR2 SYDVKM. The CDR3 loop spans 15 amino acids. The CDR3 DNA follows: TGTGCCAGCAGCCCCCCCAGGGGCATGAATCAGCCCCAGCATTTT. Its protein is CASSPPRGMNQPQHF.

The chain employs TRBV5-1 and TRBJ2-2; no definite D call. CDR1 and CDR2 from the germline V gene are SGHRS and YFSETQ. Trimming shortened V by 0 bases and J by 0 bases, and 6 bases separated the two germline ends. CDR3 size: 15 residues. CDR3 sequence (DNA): TGCGCCAGCAGCTTGGCCGGAGCGAACACCGGGGAGCTGTTTTTT. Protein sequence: CASSLAGANTGELFF.

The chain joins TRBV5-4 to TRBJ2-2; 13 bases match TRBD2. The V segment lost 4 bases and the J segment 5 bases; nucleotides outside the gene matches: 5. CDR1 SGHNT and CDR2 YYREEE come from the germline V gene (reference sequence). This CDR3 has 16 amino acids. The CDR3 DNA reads TGTGCCAGCAGCCCCGGACTAGCGGGGGTTACCGGGGAGCTGTTTTTT. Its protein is CASSPGLAGVTGELFF.

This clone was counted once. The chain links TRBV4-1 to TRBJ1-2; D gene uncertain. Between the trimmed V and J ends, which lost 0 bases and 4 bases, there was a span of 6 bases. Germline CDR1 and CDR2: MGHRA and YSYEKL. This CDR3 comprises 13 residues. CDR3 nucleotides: TGCGCCAGCAGCCAAGAGTTCCTCTATGGCTACACCTTC. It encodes CASSQEFLYGYTF.

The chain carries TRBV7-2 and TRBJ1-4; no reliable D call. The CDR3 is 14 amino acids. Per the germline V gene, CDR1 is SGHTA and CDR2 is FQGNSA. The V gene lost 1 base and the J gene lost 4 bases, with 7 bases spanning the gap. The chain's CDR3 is CASSLGPGNEKLFF. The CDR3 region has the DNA TGTGCCAGCAGCTTAGGCCCGGGTAATGAAAAACTGTTTTTT.

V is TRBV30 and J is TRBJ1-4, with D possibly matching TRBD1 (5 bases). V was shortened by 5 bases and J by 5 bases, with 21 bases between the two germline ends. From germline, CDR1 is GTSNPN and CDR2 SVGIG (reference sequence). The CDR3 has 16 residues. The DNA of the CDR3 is TGTGCCTGGGGTGATGGGAAGGGGACCGGGAATGAAAAACTGTTTTTT. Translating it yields CAWGDGKGTGNEKLFF.

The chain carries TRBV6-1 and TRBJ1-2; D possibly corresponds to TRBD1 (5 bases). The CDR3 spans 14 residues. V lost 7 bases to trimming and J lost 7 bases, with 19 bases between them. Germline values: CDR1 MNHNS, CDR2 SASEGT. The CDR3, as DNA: TGTGCCAGCATTCGAACAGCAAGGGGCGGTGGCTACACCTTC. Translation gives CASIRTARGGGYTF.

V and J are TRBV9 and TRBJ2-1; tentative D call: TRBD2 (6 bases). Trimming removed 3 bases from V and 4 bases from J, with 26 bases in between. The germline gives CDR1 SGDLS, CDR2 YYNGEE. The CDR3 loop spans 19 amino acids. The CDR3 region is CASSGGRDPRLFPYNEQFF. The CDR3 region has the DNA TGTGCCAGCAGCGGAGGGCGGGACCCACGACTTTTTCCGTACAATGAGCAGTTCTTC.

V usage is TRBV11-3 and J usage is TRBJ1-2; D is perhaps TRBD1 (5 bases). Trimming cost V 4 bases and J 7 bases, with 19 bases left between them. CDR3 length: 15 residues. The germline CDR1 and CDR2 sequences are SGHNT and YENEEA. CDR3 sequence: CASSSNRGGLFGYTF. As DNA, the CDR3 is TGTGCCAGCAGCTCCAACCGGGGGGGACTATTTGGCTACACCTTC.

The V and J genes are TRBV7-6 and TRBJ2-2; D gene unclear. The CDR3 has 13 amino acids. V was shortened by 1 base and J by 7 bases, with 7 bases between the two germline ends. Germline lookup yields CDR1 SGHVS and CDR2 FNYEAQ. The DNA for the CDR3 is TGTGCCAGCAGCTTAGATGAGGACGGGGAGCTGTTTTTT. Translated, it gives CASSLDEDGELFF.

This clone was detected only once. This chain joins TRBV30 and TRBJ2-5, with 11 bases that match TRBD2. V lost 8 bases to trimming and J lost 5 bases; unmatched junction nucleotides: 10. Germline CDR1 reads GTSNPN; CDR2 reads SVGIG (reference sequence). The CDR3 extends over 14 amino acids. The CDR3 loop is CAGPLAGGRETQYF. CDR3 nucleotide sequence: TGTGCCGGGCCCCTAGCGGGGGGCCGGGAGACCCAGTACTTC.

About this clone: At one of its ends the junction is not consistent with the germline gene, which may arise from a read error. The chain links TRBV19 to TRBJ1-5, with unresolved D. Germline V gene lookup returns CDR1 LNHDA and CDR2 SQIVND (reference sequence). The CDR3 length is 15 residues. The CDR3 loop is CASSIGLNSNQPQHF. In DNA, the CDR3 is TGTGCCAGTAGCATAGGACTGAATAGCAATCAGCCCCAGCATTTT.

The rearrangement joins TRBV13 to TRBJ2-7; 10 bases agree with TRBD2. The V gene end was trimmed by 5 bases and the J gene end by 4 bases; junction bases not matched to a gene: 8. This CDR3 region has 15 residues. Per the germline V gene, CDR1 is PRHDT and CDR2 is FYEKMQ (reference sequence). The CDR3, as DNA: TGTGCCAGCAGCCAGAGCGGGGGGGCGTATTACGAGCAGTACTTC. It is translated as CASSQSGGAYYEQYF.

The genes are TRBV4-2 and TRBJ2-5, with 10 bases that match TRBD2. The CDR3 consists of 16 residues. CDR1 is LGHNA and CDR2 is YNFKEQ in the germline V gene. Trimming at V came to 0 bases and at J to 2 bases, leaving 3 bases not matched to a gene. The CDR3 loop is CASSQDPAGGQETQYF. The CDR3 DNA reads TGTGCCAGCAGCCAAGATCCAGCGGGGGGGCAAGAGACCCAGTACTTC.

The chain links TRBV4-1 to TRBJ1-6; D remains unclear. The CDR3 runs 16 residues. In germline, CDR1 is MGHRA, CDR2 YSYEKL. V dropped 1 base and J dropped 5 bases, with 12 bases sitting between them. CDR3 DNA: TGCGCCAGCAGCCAAGGATTTGGGAGGAATAATTCACCCCTCCACTTT. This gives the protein CASSQGFGRNNSPLHF.

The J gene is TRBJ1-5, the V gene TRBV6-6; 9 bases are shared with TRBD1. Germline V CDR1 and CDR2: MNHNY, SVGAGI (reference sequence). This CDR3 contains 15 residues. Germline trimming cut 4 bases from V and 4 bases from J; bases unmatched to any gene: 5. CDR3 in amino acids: CASSFTGTGNQPQHF. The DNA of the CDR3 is TGTGCCAGCAGTTTCACCGGGACAGGGAATCAGCCCCAGCATTTT.

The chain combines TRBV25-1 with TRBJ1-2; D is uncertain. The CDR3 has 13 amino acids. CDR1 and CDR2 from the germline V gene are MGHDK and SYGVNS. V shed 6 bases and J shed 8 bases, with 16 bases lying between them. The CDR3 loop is CASSTGVGLGYTF. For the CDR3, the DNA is TGTGCCAGCAGCACGGGAGTCGGGTTAGGCTACACCTTC.

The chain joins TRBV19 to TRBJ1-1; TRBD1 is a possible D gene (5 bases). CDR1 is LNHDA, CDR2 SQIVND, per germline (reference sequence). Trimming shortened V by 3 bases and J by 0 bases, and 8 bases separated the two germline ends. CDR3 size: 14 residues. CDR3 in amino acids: CASSMFRVNTEAFF. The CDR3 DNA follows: TGTGCCAGTAGTATGTTCAGGGTGAACACTGAAGCTTTCTTT.

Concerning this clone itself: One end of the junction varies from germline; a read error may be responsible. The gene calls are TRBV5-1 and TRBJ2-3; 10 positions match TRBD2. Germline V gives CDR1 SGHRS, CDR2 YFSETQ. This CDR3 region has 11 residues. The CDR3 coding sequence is TGCGCCAGCAGCAGCGGGGGGGCCAGGGGTTTT. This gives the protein CASSSGGARGF. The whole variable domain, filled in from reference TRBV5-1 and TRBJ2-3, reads KAGVTQTPRYLIKTRGQQVTLSCSPISGHRSVSWYQQTPGQGLQFLFEYFSETQRNKGNFPGRFSGRQFSNSRSEMNVSTLELGDSALYLCASSSGGARGFGPGTRLTVL.

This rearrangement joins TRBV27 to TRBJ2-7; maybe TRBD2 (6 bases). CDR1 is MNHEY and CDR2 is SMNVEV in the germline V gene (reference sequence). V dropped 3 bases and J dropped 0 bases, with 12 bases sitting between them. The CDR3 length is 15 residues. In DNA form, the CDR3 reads TGTGCCAGCAGTTTCGGCGGGGCTAACTCCTACGAGCAGTACTTC. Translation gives CASSFGGANSYEQYF.

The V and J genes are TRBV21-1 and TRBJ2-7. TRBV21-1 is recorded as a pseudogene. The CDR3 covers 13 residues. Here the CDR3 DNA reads TGTGCCAGCAGCAAATCCGCTGACGACGAGCAGTACTTC. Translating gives CASSKSADDEQYF.

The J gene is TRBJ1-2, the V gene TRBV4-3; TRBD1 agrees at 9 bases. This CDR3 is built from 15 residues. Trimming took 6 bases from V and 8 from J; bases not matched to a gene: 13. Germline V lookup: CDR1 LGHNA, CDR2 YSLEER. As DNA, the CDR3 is TGCGCCAGCAGACCCGATCAACAGGGGGCGCGGGGCTACACCTTC. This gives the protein CASRPDQQGARGYTF.